This T cell receptor beta chain was captured by sequencing in a study of cytomegalovirus exposure and HLA in healthy donors. Study results and limitations: Using the classifier, cytomegalovirus status was reportedly diagnosed with high specificity and sensitivity.

60 Vbeta and 13 Jbeta primers were used in PCR. Data came from immunoSEQ multiplex PCR; TCRdb stores just in-frame clones and leaves some out. In the table there are approximately 100,000 clones, 70% to 75% of which are singletons. CDR3 length equals 16 residues. Germline CDR1 LNHDA, CDR2 SQIVND (reference sequence). V was clipped by 3 bases and J by 3 bases, with 18 bases between them. Points on this clone: The antigen is unknown.

The TCR originated in a female donor in good health and CMV-seronegative. The V gene is TRBV19, the J gene TRBJ2-7; D is perhaps TRBD1 (5 bases). The sample consisted of PBMCs. The CDR3: CASSIHQGTWVYEQYF. The CDR3, as DNA: TGTGCCAGTAGTATCCACCAGGGTACCTGGGTCTACGAGCAGTACTTC.